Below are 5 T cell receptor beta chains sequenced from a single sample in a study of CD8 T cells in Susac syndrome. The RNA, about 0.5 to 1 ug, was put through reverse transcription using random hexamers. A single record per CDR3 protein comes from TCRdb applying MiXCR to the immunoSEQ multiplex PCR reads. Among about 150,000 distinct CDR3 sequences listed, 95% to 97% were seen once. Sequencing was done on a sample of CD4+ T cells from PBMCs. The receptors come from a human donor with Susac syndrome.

As DNA, the CDR3 is TGTGCCAGCAGCCCAATGGACACAGATACGCAGTATTTT. Its protein is CASSPMDTDTQYF. The chain links TRBV5-4 to TRBJ2-3; no definite D call. The CDR3 extends over 13 amino acids. Germline assignment: CDR1 SGHNT and CDR2 YYREEE (reference sequence). V was shortened by 4 bases and J by 2 bases, with 8 bases between the two germline ends.

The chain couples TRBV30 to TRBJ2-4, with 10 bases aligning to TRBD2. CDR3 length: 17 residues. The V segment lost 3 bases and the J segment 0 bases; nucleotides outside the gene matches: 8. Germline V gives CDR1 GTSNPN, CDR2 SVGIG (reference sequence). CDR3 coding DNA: TGTGCCTGGAGAAGGCTAGCGGGAGCCCTAGCCAAAAACATTCAGTACTTC. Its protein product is CAWRRLAGALAKNIQYF.

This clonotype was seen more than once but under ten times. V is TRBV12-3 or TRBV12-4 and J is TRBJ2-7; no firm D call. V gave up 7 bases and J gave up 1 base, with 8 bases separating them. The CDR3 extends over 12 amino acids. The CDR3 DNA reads TGTGCCAGCAAACGGTCGTCCTACGAGCAGTACTTC. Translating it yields CASKRSSYEQYF.

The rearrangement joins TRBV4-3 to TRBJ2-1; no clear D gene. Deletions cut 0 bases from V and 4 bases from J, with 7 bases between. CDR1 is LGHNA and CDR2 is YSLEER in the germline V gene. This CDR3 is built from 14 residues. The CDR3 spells CASSQETLYNEQFF. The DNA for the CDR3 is TGCGCCAGCAGCCAAGAAACCCTTTACAATGAGCAGTTCTTC.

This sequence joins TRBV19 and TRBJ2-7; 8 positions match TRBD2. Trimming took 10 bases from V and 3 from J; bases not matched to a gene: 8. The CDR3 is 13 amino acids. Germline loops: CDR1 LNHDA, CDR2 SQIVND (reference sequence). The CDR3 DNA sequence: TGTGCCACGTCGGGGGGGACTCTCTACGAGCAGTACTTC. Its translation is CATSGGTLYEQYF. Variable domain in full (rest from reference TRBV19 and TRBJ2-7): DGGITQSPKYLFRKEGQNVTLSCEQNLNHDAMYWYRQDPGQGLRLIYYSQIVNDFQKGDIAEGYSVSREKKESFPLTVTSAQKNPTAFYLCATSGGTLYEQYFGPGTRLTVT.